These 13 T cell receptor beta chains came from one sample sequenced in a study of blood T cell repertoires in COVID-19. Sequencing used immunoSEQ multiplex PCR; TCRdb keeps in-frame clones, though not all of them. In the table there are around 280,000 clones, 70% to 90% of which are singletons. Input material: peripheral blood. These TCRs come from a man in his 70s with acute or convalescent COVID-19.

This clone was observed a single time. The chain has TRBV7-8 and TRBJ2-6; 11 bases map to TRBD1. The CDR3 loop spans 16 amino acids. The V gene's germline CDR1 is SGHVS and CDR2 FQNEAQ. Losses at the gene ends were 6 bases for V and 3 bases for J; bases not matched to a gene: 4. CDR3 residues: CASRRTGGVGANVLTF. The CDR3 nucleotides read TGTGCCAGCAGAAGGACAGGGGGCGTTGGGGCCAACGTCCTGACTTTC.

The CDR3 spells CASTTGGQPQHF. The DNA of the CDR3 is TGTGCCAGCACTACAGGCGGTCAGCCCCAGCATTTT. The V call is TRBV12-3 or TRBV12-4, the J call TRBJ1-5; possibly TRBD1 for D (5 bases). Trimming cost V 7 bases and J 6 bases, with 10 bases left between them. CDR3 length equals 12 residues.

This chain uses TRBV27 with TRBJ1-2; perhaps TRBD1 as D (6 bases). CDR3 length equals 15 residues. Germline CDR1 and CDR2: MNHEY and SMNVEV (reference sequence). Trimming pared 7 bases from V and 2 bases from J, leaving 17 bases between. In nucleotides, the CDR3 is TGTGCCAGCACCACTCTGGGGGGGGGCAACTATGGCTACACCTTC. It specifies CASTTLGGGNYGYTF.

The V gene is TRBV24-1, the J gene TRBJ1-5; TRBD1 agrees at 8 bases. Germline V lookup: CDR1 KGHDR, CDR2 SFDVKD. CDR3 length: 19 amino acids. V trimming: 4 bases; J trimming: 0 bases; junction bases outside the gene matches: 13. CDR3 sequence (DNA): TGTGCCACCAGTGACCCCAAAAGAGACAGGGGACTTAGCAATCAGCCCCAGCATTTT. Translation gives CATSDPKRDRGLSNQPQHF.

As regards this clone: Other DNA sequences in this sample translate to the same CDR3. The chain couples TRBV18 to TRBJ2-7, with 9 bases aligning to TRBD1. Germline values: CDR1 KGHSH, CDR2 LQKENI. The J segment lost 4 bases and the V segment lost 3 bases, leaving 1 base of the junction unmatched. This CDR3 region has 13 residues. CDR3 nucleotides: TGTGCCAGCTCACCGGGGACAGGGTACGAGCAGTACTTC. This sequence encodes CASSPGTGYEQYF.

The chain recombines TRBV3-1 (or the pseudogene TRBV3-2) with TRBJ2-7, with D possibly matching TRBD2 (6 bases). The CDR3 has 14 residues. Per germline, CDR1 LGHDT and CDR2 YNNKEL (reference sequence). V lost 3 bases, J lost 0 bases, and 9 bases lay in between. CDR3 sequence (DNA): TGTGCCAGCAGCCATAGCGGTAGCTCCTACGAGCAGTACTTC. This encodes CASSHSGSSYEQYF.

The chain links TRBV7-2 to TRBJ2-1; maybe TRBD2 (6 bases). Germline lookup yields CDR1 SGHTA and CDR2 FQGNSA. Trimming removed 11 bases from V and 1 base from J, with 15 bases in between. This CDR3 spans 14 amino acids. DNA of the CDR3: TGTGCCGCCATTAGCGGAACGTCCTACAATGAGCAGTTCTTC. Its protein is CAAISGTSYNEQFF.

The J gene is TRBJ2-1, the V gene TRBV2; 7 bases are shared with TRBD2. CDR3 size: 15 residues. Germline assignment: CDR1 SNHLY and CDR2 FYNNEI. V gave up 2 bases and J gave up 9 bases; unmatched junction bases: 10. The CDR3 reads CASSERASGGSEQFF. The CDR3 nucleotides read TGTGCCAGCAGTGAACGGGCTAGCGGAGGGAGTGAGCAGTTCTTC.

Details on this clone: Other nucleotide sequences in the sample specify the same CDR3. The chain carries TRBV7-2 and TRBJ1-5; 8 bases are shared with TRBD1. Trimming at V came to 5 bases and at J to 4 bases, leaving 7 bases not matched to a gene. Germline V gives CDR1 SGHTA, CDR2 FQGNSA. This CDR3 is built from 15 residues. The CDR3 reads CASSLAGGGNQPQHF. Here the CDR3 DNA reads TGTGCCAGCAGCCTCGCAGGGGGCGGTAATCAGCCCCAGCATTTT.

The V gene is TRBV28, the J gene TRBJ1-2, with 9 bases lining up with TRBD1. Germline CDR1 MDHEN, CDR2 SYDVKM. The CDR3 loop spans 16 amino acids. V shed 3 bases, J shed 3 bases, and the junction held 8 bases outside the gene matches. In DNA form, the CDR3 reads TGTGCCAGCAGTTTGCAAGTGGACAGGGGAGACTATGGCTACACCTTC. Translation: CASSLQVDRGDYGYTF.

This chain connects TRBV4-3 to TRBJ1-2, with 7 bases aligning to TRBD1. Unmatched junction bases numbered 4, after V lost 0 bases and J lost 0 bases. The CDR3 is 16 residues long. Germline V CDR1 and CDR2: LGHNA, YSLEER. In DNA form, the CDR3 reads TGCGCCAGCAGCCAAGACAAGGGGGCTACTAACTATGGCTACACCTTC. Amino acid sequence: CASSQDKGATNYGYTF.

This chain links TRBV30 with TRBJ2-7; TRBD2 matches 10 bases. The CDR3 contains 19 residues. The V and J ends lost 3 bases and 1 base, in that order; junction bases with no gene match: 18. Germline V gives CDR1 GTSNPN, CDR2 SVGIG (reference sequence). In DNA, the CDR3 is TGTGCCTGGAGACTCAGTCTCGGGGGAGCGGGAGGGCTGTCCTACGAGCAGTACTTC. It encodes CAWRLSLGGAGGLSYEQYF.

The rearrangement uses TRBV27 and TRBJ2-2; D is uncertain. This CDR3 is built from 14 residues. Germline CDR1 and CDR2: MNHEY and SMNVEV (reference sequence). The V end was cut by 2 bases, the J end by 5 bases, with 9 bases between. CDR3 sequence (DNA): TGTGCCAGCAGTTTACGTCCGGTGACCGGGGAGCTGTTTTTT. Translated, it gives CASSLRPVTGELFF.